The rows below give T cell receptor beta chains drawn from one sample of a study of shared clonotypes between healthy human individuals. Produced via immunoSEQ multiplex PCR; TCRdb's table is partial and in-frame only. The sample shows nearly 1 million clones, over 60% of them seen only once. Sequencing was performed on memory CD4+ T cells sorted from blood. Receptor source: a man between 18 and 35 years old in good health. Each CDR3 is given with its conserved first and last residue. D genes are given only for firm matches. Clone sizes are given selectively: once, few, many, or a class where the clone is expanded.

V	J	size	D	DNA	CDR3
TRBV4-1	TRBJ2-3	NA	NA	TGCGCCAGCAGCCAACCCCGTACGACAGATACGCAGTATTTT	CASSQPRTTDTQYF
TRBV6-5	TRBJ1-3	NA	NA	TGTGCCAGCGCCCAGCCGTCCGCGAACACCATATATTTT	CASAQPSANTIYF
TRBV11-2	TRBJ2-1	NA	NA	TGTGCCAGCAGCTTAGAGGGGCCAGGTGGGAATGAGCAGTTCTTC	CASSLEGPGGNEQFF
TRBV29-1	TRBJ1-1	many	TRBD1	TGCAGCGTGGGACAGGGGAACACTGAAGCTTTCTTT	CSVGQGNTEAFF
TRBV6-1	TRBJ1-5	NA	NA	TGTGCCAGCAGTGGGAGAACTAGCGATCAGCCCCAGCATTTT	CASSGRTSDQPQHF
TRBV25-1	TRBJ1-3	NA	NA	TGTGCCAGCAGTGAATCGGTAATAGCCTCCTCTGGAAACACCATATATTTT	CASSESVIASSGNTIYF
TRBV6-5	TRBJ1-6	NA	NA	TGTGCCAGCAGTTACGGACTAAATAATTCACCCCTCCACTTT	CASSYGLNNSPLHF
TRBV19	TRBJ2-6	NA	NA	TGTGCCAGTCTCCTTGGGGGAAGCTCTGGGGCCAACGTCCTGACTTTC	CASLLGGSSGANVLTF
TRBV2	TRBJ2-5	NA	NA	TGTGCCAGCATCCGAGGAGGCGAGGAGACCCAGTACTTC	CASIRGGEETQYF
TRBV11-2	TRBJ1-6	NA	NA	TGTGCCAGCAGCTTTTCAGGGGACAATTCACCCCTCCACTTT	CASSFSGDNSPLHF
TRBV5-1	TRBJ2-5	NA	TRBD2	TGCGCCAGCAGCTTGGATAGCGGGAGAGAGACCCAGTACTTC	CASSLDSGRETQYF
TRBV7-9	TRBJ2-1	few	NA	TGTGCCAGCAGCTTAGTCAATGAGCAGTTCTTC	CASSLVNEQFF
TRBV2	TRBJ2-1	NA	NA	TGTGCCAGCAACATAGGGCAGCGGGCGCAGTTCTTC	CASNIGQRAQFF
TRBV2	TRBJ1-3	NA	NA	TGTGCCAGCAGTGAAGGATGGAACTCTGGAAACACCATATATTTT	CASSEGWNSGNTIYF
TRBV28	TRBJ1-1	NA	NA	TGTGCCAGCAGTTTATGGGGAAGGGGGATAGAGAACACTGAAGCTTTCTTT	CASSLWGRGIENTEAFF
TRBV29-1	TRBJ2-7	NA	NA	TGCAGCGTCGTAGAGTACGAGCAGTACTTC	CSVVEYEQYF
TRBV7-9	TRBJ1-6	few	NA	TGTGCCAGCAGCTTAGGGGACATCTCTAATTCACCCCTCCACTTT	CASSLGDISNSPLHF
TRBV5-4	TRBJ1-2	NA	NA	TGTGCCAGCAGCTTGGCCGGCGGAGAGGACTATGGCTACACCTTC	CASSLAGGEDYGYTF
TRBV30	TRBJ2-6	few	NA	TGTGCCTGGAGTGTAGGAGGGGGGGCCAACGTCCTGACTTTC	CAWSVGGGANVLTF
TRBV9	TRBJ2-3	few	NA	TGTGCCAGCAGCGTAGGGATTGGGACTAGCACAGATACGCAGTATTTT	CASSVGIGTSTDTQYF
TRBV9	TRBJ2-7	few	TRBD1	TGTGCCAGCAGCAACCGGGACAGGGACTACGAGCAGTACTTC	CASSNRDRDYEQYF
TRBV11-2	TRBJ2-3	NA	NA	TGTGCCAGCAGCAGCCTCGTCGGAAGTATGGATACGCAGTATTTT	CASSSLVGSMDTQYF
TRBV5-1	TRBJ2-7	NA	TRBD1	TGCGCCAGCAGCTTGGGACAGGGGCGGACCTACGAGCAGTACTTC	CASSLGQGRTYEQYF
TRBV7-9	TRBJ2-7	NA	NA	TGTGCCAGCAGCTTAGTCGCGGCGGGCAGCTCCTACGAGCAGTACTTC	CASSLVAAGSSYEQYF
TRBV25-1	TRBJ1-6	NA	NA	TGTGCCAGCAGTGTGGGGATTCCCTATAATTCACCCCTCCACTTT	CASSVGIPYNSPLHF
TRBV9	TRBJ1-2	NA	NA	TGTGCCAGCAGCCAAGCGGGTTATGGCTACACCTTC	CASSQAGYGYTF
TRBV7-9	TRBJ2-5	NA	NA	TGTGCCAGCAGCTTTTCAGTTGAAGAGACCCAGTACTTC	CASSFSVEETQYF
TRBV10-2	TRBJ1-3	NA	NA	TGCGCCAGCAGTGAGACATCAGTCTCTGGAAACACCATATATTTT	CASSETSVSGNTIYF
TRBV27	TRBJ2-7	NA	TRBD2	TGTGCCAGCAGTTTGCGGGAGAGCTCCTACGAGCAGTACTTC	CASSLRESSYEQYF
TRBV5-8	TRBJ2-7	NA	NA	TGTGCCAGCAGCTTCTTCCGGGACCGCTACGACTCCTACGAGCAGTACTTC	CASSFFRDRYDSYEQYF
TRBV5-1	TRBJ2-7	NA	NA	TGCGCCAGCAGCTTGGAGGCTTACTACGAGCAGTACTTC	CASSLEAYYEQYF
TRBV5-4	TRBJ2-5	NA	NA	TGTGCCAGCAGCTTGAAGGACCTAGTGGAGACCCAGTACTTC	CASSLKDLVETQYF
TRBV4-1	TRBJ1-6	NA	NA	TGCGCCAGCAGCCAAGCGACGATCTCCTATAATTCACCCCTCCACTTT	CASSQATISYNSPLHF
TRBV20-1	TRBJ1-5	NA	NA	TGCAGTGCTAAAGGGAGTCAGCCCCAGCATTTT	CSAKGSQPQHF
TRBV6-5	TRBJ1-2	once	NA	TGTGCCAGCGGCAGGTGGGAGGGGGGCTACACCTTC	CASGRWEGGYTF
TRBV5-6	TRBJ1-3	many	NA	TGTGCCAGCAGCGGGAGAGAGGGCTCTGGAAACACCATATATTTT	CASSGREGSGNTIYF
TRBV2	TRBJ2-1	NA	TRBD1	TGTGCCAGCAGTGCAGGACCAGGGACAGGGGCGATATACAATGAGCAGTTCTTC	CASSAGPGTGAIYNEQFF
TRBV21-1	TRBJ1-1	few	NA	TGTGCCAGCAGCCTCCAGGGCAGGGGGAAGTATTGCACTGAAGCTTTCTTT	CASSLQGRGKYCTEAFF
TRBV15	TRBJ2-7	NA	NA	TGTGCCACCAGCAGAGAACAGGGCAGCTCCTACGAGCAGTACTTC	CATSREQGSSYEQYF
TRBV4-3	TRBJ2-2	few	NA	TGCGCCAGCAGAGCTAAAATTACCGGGGAGCTGTTTTTT	CASRAKITGELFF
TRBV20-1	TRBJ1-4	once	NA	TGCAGTGTCCAGGGTCTAGGAAAACTGTTTTTT	CSVQGLGKLFF
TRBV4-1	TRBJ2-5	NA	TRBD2	TGCGCCAGCAGCCAAGATGGGGCGGGAGGGACCCAGTACTTC	CASSQDGAGGTQYF
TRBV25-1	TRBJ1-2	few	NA	TGTGCCAGCAGCGCCGGGCTAGGGTTATTTGGCTACACCTTC	CASSAGLGLFGYTF
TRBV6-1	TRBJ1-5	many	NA	TGTGCCAGCAGTTCCGGGACGGGGAGGAATCAGCCCCAGCATTTT	CASSSGTGRNQPQHF
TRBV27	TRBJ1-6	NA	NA	TGTGCCAGCAGTATCTGGACGGATTCACCCCTCCACTTT	CASSIWTDSPLHF
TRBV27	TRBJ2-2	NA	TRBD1	TGTGCCAGCAGCTCAGGGGGACCCCGGTTGGCCGGGGAGCTGTTTTTT	CASSSGGPRLAGELFF
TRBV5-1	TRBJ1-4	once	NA	TGCGCCAGCAGCTTGGTTTCAACTAATGAAAAACTGTTTTTT	CASSLVSTNEKLFF
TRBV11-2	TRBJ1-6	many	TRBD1	TGTGCCAGCAGCTTAGCGGAACAGGGGGCTGGATATAATTCACCCCTCCACTTT	CASSLAEQGAGYNSPLHF
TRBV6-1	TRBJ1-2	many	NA	TGTGCCAGCAGTCCACAGGGAGACTATGGCTACACCTTC	CASSPQGDYGYTF
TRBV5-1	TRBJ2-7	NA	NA	TGCGCCAGCAGCTCCCAGCCAGGATACGAGCAGTACTTC	CASSSQPGYEQYF
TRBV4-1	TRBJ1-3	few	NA	TGCGCCAGCAGCCTGATGCACGGGACCGCTGGAAACACCATATATTTT	CASSLMHGTAGNTIYF
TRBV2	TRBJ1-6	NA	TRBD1	TGTGCCAGCAGTCCCGGACAGGGGCCTAATTCACCCCTCCACTTT	CASSPGQGPNSPLHF
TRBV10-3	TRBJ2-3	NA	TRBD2	TGTGCCATCAGTGCCGCGGGGGATCGCGATACGCAGTATTTT	CAISAAGDRDTQYF
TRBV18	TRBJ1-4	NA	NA	TGTGCCAGCTCACCCCTTGGTGAAAAACTGTTTTTT	CASSPLGEKLFF